The rows below give T cell receptor beta chains drawn from one sample of a study of cytomegalovirus exposure and HLA in healthy donors. Some clones are missing from TCRdb's copy, which holds only in-frame ones; the method was immunoSEQ multiplex PCR. This table holds 310,000 or so clones, 70% to 90% found once. Sequenced material: PBMCs. All receptors derive from a woman aged 18-29 years in good health and CMV-seronegative. The CDR3 runs from the conserved cysteine through the conserved F or W. Fields, in order: CDR3 DNA, CDR3 protein, clone size, J gene, D gene, V gene. A D gene is named only where the DNA matches it firmly. Where a row states a size, it is once, few, many or the class of an expanded clone; other rows omit it.

DNA: TGTGCCAGCAGCGACTGGGGACAGGGTCCCTCCTATGGCTACACCTTC
CDR3: CASSDWGQGPSYGYTF
size: NA
J: TRBJ1-2
D: TRBD1
V: TRBV9

DNA: TGTGCCAGCAGCTTGGTTCTCTCGGACATTCAGTACTTC
CDR3: CASSLVLSDIQYF
size: NA
J: TRBJ2-4
D: NA
V: TRBV5-5

DNA: TGCGCCAGCAGTGAGACCGGGACAAGGCCTACCGAGCAGTACTTC
CDR3: CASSETGTRPTEQYF
size: NA
J: TRBJ2-7
D: NA
V: TRBV10-1

DNA: TGTGCCAGCTCATTGCCGGACAGGGGCACTGAAGCTTTCTTT
CDR3: CASSLPDRGTEAFF
size: NA
J: TRBJ1-1
D: TRBD1
V: TRBV18

DNA: TGTGCCAGCAGTTTATCTAGCCAACTCTCACCCCTCCACTTT
CDR3: CASSLSSQLSPLHF
size: NA
J: TRBJ1-6
D: NA
V: TRBV27

DNA: TGTGCCAGTAGGACGATTGAGGGAAGAGACTATGGCTACACCTTC
CDR3: CASRTIEGRDYGYTF
size: NA
J: TRBJ1-2
D: NA
V: TRBV19

DNA: TGTGCCAGCAGCTTAGGGACAGAATCACCCCTCCACTTT
CDR3: CASSLGTESPLHF
size: NA
J: TRBJ1-6
D: NA
V: TRBV11-2

DNA: TGCAGCGTGGAGCATGCTGGGGGGGGCCATGGCTACACCTTC
CDR3: CSVEHAGGGHGYTF
size: NA
J: TRBJ1-2
D: NA
V: TRBV29-1

DNA: TGTGCCAGCAGAACAACTAGATCCCGAGAGACCCAGTACTTC
CDR3: CASRTTRSRETQYF
size: NA
J: TRBJ2-5
D: NA
V: TRBV6-5

DNA: TGTGCCAGTTCTGAACTTCTCTTTACTGAGCAGTTCTTC
CDR3: CASSELLFTEQFF
size: NA
J: TRBJ2-1
D: NA
V: TRBV7-8

DNA: TGCAGCGCCTCCCCCCAGTTGGTCACAGATACGCAGTATTTT
CDR3: CSASPQLVTDTQYF
size: NA
J: TRBJ2-3
D: NA
V: TRBV29-1

DNA: TGTGCCAGCAGTTACTGGGCTAGCGGGGGGGTAGATACGCAGTATTTT
CDR3: CASSYWASGGVDTQYF
size: NA
J: TRBJ2-3
D: TRBD2
V: TRBV6-5

DNA: TGTGCCAGCAGTGAAGAACAGGGACGGGGGAACACTGAAGCTTTCTTT
CDR3: CASSEEQGRGNTEAFF
size: NA
J: TRBJ1-1
D: NA
V: TRBV2

DNA: TGTGCCACTACAGAGGGATCCGGGACACTTTATGGCTACACCTTC
CDR3: CATTEGSGTLYGYTF
size: NA
J: TRBJ1-2
D: NA
V: TRBV2

DNA: TGTGCCAGTAGCCGTAGCGGGCCCGGGGAGCTGTTTTTT
CDR3: CASSRSGPGELFF
size: once
J: TRBJ2-2
D: TRBD2
V: TRBV19

DNA: TGTGCCAGCAGTGAAGGAGGCGGCGGGTTGAAGGGCTACACCTTC
CDR3: CASSEGGGGLKGYTF
size: once
J: TRBJ1-2
D: NA
V: TRBV6-1

DNA: TGTGCCAGCAGCCAAGTTGAGGGATCCTACGAGCAGTACTTC
CDR3: CASSQVEGSYEQYF
size: NA
J: TRBJ2-7
D: NA
V: TRBV4-2

DNA: TGTGCCAGCTCTTTACATAGGGAGGGCACTGAAGCTTTCTTT
CDR3: CASSLHREGTEAFF
size: NA
J: TRBJ1-1
D: NA
V: TRBV6-6

DNA: TGTGCCAGCAGCTCGCAGGGGCGGCTGACCGGGGAGCTGTTTTTT
CDR3: CASSSQGRLTGELFF
size: once
J: TRBJ2-2
D: NA
V: TRBV9

DNA: TGTTCCAGCAGCCCAGTAGGGGGTGGCTACACCTTC
CDR3: CSSSPVGGGYTF
size: NA
J: TRBJ1-2
D: NA
V: TRBV7-9

DNA: TGTGCCAGCAGTACGCTCGGGGGAGACACTGAAGCTTTCTTT
CDR3: CASSTLGGDTEAFF
size: NA
J: TRBJ1-1
D: NA
V: TRBV6-5

DNA: TGTGCCAGCAGCCAGGGGGGGCAGACCCCGGGACAAATTAATTCACCCCTCCACTTT
CDR3: CASSQGGQTPGQINSPLHF
size: NA
J: TRBJ1-6
D: NA
V: TRBV4-2

DNA: TGCGCCAGCAGCTTGGGTGGACTGACCCAGGAGACCCAGTACTTC
CDR3: CASSLGGLTQETQYF
size: NA
J: TRBJ2-5
D: NA
V: TRBV5-1

DNA: TGTGCCAGCAGTCCGCAGGGGGGCGGTACCGGGGAGCTGTTTTTT
CDR3: CASSPQGGGTGELFF
size: NA
J: TRBJ2-2
D: NA
V: TRBV6-5

DNA: TGTGCCACATCCCGCGGGGGAGGAAATGAGCAGTTCTTC
CDR3: CATSRGGGNEQFF
size: NA
J: TRBJ2-1
D: TRBD2
V: TRBV7-9

DNA: TGTGCCAGTAGGGCCATTGACAGGGTTTATGGCTACACCTTC
CDR3: CASRAIDRVYGYTF
size: NA
J: TRBJ1-2
D: TRBD1
V: TRBV19

DNA: TGTGCCAGCAGTCCGCAGGGCTACGAGCAGTACTTC
CDR3: CASSPQGYEQYF
size: few
J: TRBJ2-7
D: NA
V: TRBV6-5

DNA: TGTGCCAGTAGTACGCAGGGGGATCAGCCCCAGCATTTT
CDR3: CASSTQGDQPQHF
size: NA
J: TRBJ1-5
D: TRBD1
V: TRBV19

DNA: TGTGCCAGCAGCGAACAGGGTGTTAACGAGCAGTTCTTC
CDR3: CASSEQGVNEQFF
size: NA
J: TRBJ2-1
D: NA
V: TRBV2

DNA: TGTGCCAGCAGTGCTGACAGTAGCTCCTATAATTCACCCCTCCACTTT
CDR3: CASSADSSSYNSPLHF
size: once
J: TRBJ1-6
D: NA
V: TRBV6-1

DNA: TGTGCCAGCAGCTCGACTAGCGGGGGCTATGAGCAGTTCTTC
CDR3: CASSSTSGGYEQFF
size: once
J: TRBJ2-1
D: TRBD2
V: TRBV5-8

DNA: TGTGCCTGGAGTGTACGTGGACAGGGTAGCCACGAGCAGTACTTC
CDR3: CAWSVRGQGSHEQYF
size: NA
J: TRBJ2-7
D: TRBD1
V: TRBV30

DNA: TGTGCCAGCAGGGCCCGCTCCTACGAGCAGTACTTC
CDR3: CASRARSYEQYF
size: NA
J: TRBJ2-7
D: NA
V: TRBV2

DNA: TGCACCAGCGTACAATCGGGACAGTCTGAAGCTTTCTTT
CDR3: CTSVQSGQSEAFF
size: NA
J: TRBJ1-1
D: NA
V: TRBV1

DNA: TGTGCCAGCACAAGCCCCGGCGGGGAGCTGTTTTTT
CDR3: CASTSPGGELFF
size: NA
J: TRBJ2-2
D: NA
V: TRBV7-7

DNA: TGTGCCAGCAGCTTCTTGGCGGGCCGGGTCACCGGGGAGCTGTTTTTT
CDR3: CASSFLAGRVTGELFF
size: NA
J: TRBJ2-2
D: NA
V: TRBV11-2

DNA: TGTGCCAGTAGTCCGGGGACAGGGAGTTACGAGCAGTACTTC
CDR3: CASSPGTGSYEQYF
size: few
J: TRBJ2-7
D: TRBD1
V: TRBV19

DNA: TGTGCCAGCAGCTTAGAGCTAGCGGGGGCTTCAGGGACCCAGTACTTC
CDR3: CASSLELAGASGTQYF
size: NA
J: TRBJ2-5
D: TRBD2
V: TRBV13

DNA: TGTGCCACCAGCAGAACCTCGGGAGGAGAGGGAACCCTAAGAGTCTATGGCTACACCTTC
CDR3: CATSRTSGGEGTLRVYGYTF
size: NA
J: TRBJ1-2
D: NA
V: TRBV15

DNA: TGTGCCAGCAGCCTGTATATGACTAGCGAAACCTACGAGCAGTACTTC
CDR3: CASSLYMTSETYEQYF
size: few
J: TRBJ2-7
D: TRBD2
V: TRBV14

DNA: TGTGCCAGTAGCCTAAACACTGAAGCTTTCTTT
CDR3: CASSLNTEAFF
size: NA
J: TRBJ1-1
D: NA
V: TRBV19

DNA: TGTGCCAGCAGTTCCCCCCAGAAATCCTACGAGCAGTACTTC
CDR3: CASSSPQKSYEQYF
size: NA
J: TRBJ2-7
D: NA
V: TRBV6-5

DNA: TGTGCCAGCAGCTTAGGGGGGAGGCACCCCTACGAGCAGTACTTC
CDR3: CASSLGGRHPYEQYF
size: once
J: TRBJ2-7
D: NA
V: TRBV11-1

DNA: TGTGCCAGCAATGGCGGGGGGGTTACCTACGAGCAGTACTTC
CDR3: CASNGGGVTYEQYF
size: NA
J: TRBJ2-7
D: TRBD2
V: TRBV2

DNA: TGTGCCAGCAGTTACGCAGACAGTCCTAATTCACCCCTCCACTTT
CDR3: CASSYADSPNSPLHF
size: NA
J: TRBJ1-6
D: NA
V: TRBV6-5

DNA: TGTGCCAGCAGTTTATCGTGGGAGATCTACGAGCAGTACTTC
CDR3: CASSLSWEIYEQYF
size: NA
J: TRBJ2-7
D: NA
V: TRBV27